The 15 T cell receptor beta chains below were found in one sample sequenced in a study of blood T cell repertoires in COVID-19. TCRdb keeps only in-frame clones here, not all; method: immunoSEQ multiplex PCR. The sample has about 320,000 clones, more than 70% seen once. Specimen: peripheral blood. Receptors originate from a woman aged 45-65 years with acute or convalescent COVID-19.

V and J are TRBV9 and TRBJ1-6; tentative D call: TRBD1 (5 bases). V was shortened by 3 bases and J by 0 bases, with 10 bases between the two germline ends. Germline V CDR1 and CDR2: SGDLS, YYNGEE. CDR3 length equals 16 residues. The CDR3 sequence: CASSERGSSYNSPLHF. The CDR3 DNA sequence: TGTGCCAGCAGCGAACGGGGGAGCTCCTATAATTCACCCCTCCACTTT.

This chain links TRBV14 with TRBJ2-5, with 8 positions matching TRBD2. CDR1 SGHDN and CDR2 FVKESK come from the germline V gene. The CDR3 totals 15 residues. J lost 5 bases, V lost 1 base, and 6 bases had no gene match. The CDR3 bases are TGTGCCAGCAGCCAAGGCGGGGCGGGGGGCGAGACCCAGTACTTC. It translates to CASSQGGAGGETQYF.

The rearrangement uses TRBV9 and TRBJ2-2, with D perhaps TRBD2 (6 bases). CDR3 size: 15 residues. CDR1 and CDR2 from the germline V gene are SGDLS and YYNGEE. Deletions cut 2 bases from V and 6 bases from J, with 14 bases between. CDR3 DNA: TGTGCCAGCAGCGTTAACCGGGGACTCTCCGGGGAGCTGTTTTTT. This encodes CASSVNRGLSGELFF.

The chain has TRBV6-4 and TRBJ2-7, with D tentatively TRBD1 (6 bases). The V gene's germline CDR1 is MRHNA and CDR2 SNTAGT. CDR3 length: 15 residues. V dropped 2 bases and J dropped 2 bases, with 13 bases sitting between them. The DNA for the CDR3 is TGTGCCAGCAGTGACATGATGCCAGGGGCCTACGAGCAGTACGTC. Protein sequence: CASSDMMPGAYEQYV.

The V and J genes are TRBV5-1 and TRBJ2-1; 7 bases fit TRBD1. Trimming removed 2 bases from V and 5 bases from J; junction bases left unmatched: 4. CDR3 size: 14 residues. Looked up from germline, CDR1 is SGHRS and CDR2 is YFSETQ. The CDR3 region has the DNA TGCGCCAGCAGCTTCGACAGGGCCCACAATGAGCAGTTCTTC. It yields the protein CASSFDRAHNEQFF.

The CDR3 coding sequence is TGTGCCAGCAGCGGCGACTTCAGGGGCGCGAACACCGGGGAGCTGTTTTTT. Its protein product is CASSGDFRGANTGELFF. The chain couples TRBV9 to TRBJ2-2, with a possible D match to TRBD1 (6 bases). Trimming left V 3 bases short and J 0 bases short, with 15 bases between. The CDR3 loop spans 17 amino acids. Germline-derived CDR1 and CDR2 are SGDLS and YYNGEE.

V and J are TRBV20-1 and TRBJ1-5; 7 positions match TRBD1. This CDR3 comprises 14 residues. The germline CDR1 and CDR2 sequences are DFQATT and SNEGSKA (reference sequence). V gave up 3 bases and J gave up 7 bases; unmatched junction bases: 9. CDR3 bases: TGCAGTGCTAGTCCCACAGGGGTGGGGCAGCCCCAGCATTTT. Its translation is CSASPTGVGQPQHF.

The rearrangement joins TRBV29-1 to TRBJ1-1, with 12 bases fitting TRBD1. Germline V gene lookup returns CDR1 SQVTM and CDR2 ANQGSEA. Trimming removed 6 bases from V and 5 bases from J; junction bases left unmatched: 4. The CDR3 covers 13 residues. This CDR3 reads CSVGQGARTEAFF. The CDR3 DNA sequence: TGCAGCGTGGGACAGGGGGCGCGTACTGAAGCTTTCTTT.

The CDR3 reads CASSFSGADGYTF. DNA for the CDR3: TGTGCCAGCAGCTTCTCAGGGGCGGATGGCTACACCTTC. The rearrangement uses TRBV7-9 and TRBJ1-2, with D maybe TRBD1 (6 bases). The germline V and J ends were trimmed by 3 bases and 6 bases, with 11 bases remaining between them. The CDR3 has 13 residues. CDR1 is SEHNR and CDR2 is FQNEAQ in the germline V gene (reference sequence).

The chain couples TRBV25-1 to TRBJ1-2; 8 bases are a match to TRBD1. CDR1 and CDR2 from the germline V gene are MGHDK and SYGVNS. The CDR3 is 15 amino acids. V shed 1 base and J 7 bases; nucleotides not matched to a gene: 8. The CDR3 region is CASSEFETGVIGYTF. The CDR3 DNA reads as TGTGCCAGCAGTGAATTTGAGACAGGGGTTATTGGCTACACCTTC.

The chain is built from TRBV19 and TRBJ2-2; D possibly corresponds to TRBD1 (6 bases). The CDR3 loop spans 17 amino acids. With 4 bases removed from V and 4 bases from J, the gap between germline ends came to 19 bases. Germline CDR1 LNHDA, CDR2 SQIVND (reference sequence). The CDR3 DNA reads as TGTGCCAGTAGTAACATCAGGGGATCGAGCGGCACCGGGGAGCTGTTTTTT. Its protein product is CASSNIRGSSGTGELFF.

In DNA, the CDR3 is TGTGCCAGCAGCCAAACTCAGGGGGGAAATGAGCAGTTCTTC. Translating it yields CASSQTQGGNEQFF. J is TRBJ2-1 and V is TRBV3-1 (or the pseudogene TRBV3-2), with D tentatively TRBD1 (7 bases). Per germline, CDR1 LGHDT and CDR2 YNNKEL (reference sequence). V was shortened by 2 bases and J by 7 bases, with 12 bases between the two germline ends. The CDR3 extends over 14 amino acids.

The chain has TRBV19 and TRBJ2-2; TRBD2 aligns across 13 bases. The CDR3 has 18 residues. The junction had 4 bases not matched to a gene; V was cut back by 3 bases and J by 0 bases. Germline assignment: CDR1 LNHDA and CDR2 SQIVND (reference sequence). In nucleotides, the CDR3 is TGTGCCAGTAGTATCGGACTAGCGGGAGTGGCGAACACCGGGGAGCTGTTTTTT. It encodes CASSIGLAGVANTGELFF.

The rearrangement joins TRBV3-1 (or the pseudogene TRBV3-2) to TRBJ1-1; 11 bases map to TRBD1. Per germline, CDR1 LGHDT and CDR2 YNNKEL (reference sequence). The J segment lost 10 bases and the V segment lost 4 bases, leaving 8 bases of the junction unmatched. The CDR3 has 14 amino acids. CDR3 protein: CASSLNGQGAGAFF. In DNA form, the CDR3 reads TGTGCCAGCAGCCTCAACGGACAGGGGGCTGGAGCTTTCTTT.

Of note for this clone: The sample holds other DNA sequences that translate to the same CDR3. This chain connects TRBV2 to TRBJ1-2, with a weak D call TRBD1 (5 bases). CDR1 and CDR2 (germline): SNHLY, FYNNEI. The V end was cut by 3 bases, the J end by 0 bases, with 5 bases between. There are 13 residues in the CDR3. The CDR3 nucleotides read TGTGCCAGCAGTGACAGGGCTAACTATGGCTACACCTTC. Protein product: CASSDRANYGYTF.